The 25 T cell receptor beta chains in this list originate from one sample, sequenced in a study of blood T cell repertoires in COVID-19. TCRdb's copy holds only in-frame clones and misses some; the assay was immunoSEQ multiplex PCR. The sample lists more than 130,000 clones; around nine tenths were seen once. Sequencing used peripheral blood. These receptors were obtained from a man between 50 and 59 years old with active or convalescent COVID-19.

The chain joins TRBV29-1 to TRBJ2-1, with 12 positions matching TRBD2. In germline, CDR1 is SQVTM, CDR2 ANQGSEA. V trimming: 6 bases; J trimming: 3 bases; junction bases outside the gene matches: 3. The CDR3 is made up of 14 amino acids. The CDR3 loop reads CSVTSGSVYNEQFF. The CDR3 nucleotides are TGCAGCGTGACTAGCGGGAGCGTCTACAATGAGCAGTTCTTC.

CDR3 protein: CASSQDANGRDPYEQYF. The CDR3, as DNA: TGTGCCAGCAGCCAAGATGCGAACGGGAGGGACCCCTACGAGCAGTACTTC. The chain joins TRBV4-2 to TRBJ2-7; TRBD2 agrees at 8 bases. The CDR3 spans 17 residues. Germline CDR1 is LGHNA and CDR2 is YNFKEQ. V was pared by 0 bases and J by 2 bases, with 9 bases of the junction left unmatched.

The rearrangement joins TRBV4-1 to TRBJ2-1, with 11 bases aligning to TRBD2. The germline gives CDR1 MGHRA, CDR2 YSYEKL. The CDR3 covers 18 residues. The V gene end was trimmed by 0 bases and the J gene end by 0 bases; junction bases not matched to a gene: 4. This chain's CDR3 is CASSQDIGLAGSYNEQFF. CDR3 DNA sequence: TGCGCCAGCAGCCAAGATATAGGACTAGCGGGCTCCTACAATGAGCAGTTCTTC.

This chain joins TRBV30 and TRBJ2-4; D unresolved. This CDR3 has 15 amino acids. Trimming removed 4 bases from V and 2 bases from J, with 15 bases in between. Germline loops: CDR1 GTSNPN, CDR2 SVGIG (reference sequence). The CDR3 nucleotides are TGTGCCTGGAACCCAGTCGGAGATACCAAAAACATTCAGTACTTC. Its translation is CAWNPVGDTKNIQYF. The variable domain in full, completed from reference TRBV30 and TRBJ2-4, reads SQTIHQWPATLVQPVGSPLSLECTVEGTSNPNLYWYRQAAGRGLQLLFYSVGIGQISSEVPQNLSASRPQDRQFILSSKKLLLSDSGFYLCAWNPVGDTKNIQYFGAGTRLSVL.

The V gene is TRBV4-2, the J gene TRBJ2-2; possible D gene TRBD1, 6 bases. V dropped 4 bases and J dropped 0 bases, with 21 bases sitting between them. The length of the CDR3 is 19 residues. Per the germline V gene, CDR1 is LGHNA and CDR2 is YNFKEQ. CDR3 bases: TGTGCCAGCAGCCGACGCGGGTCAGGGGTTACCGCGAACACCGGGGAGCTGTTTTTT. Translated, it gives CASSRRGSGVTANTGELFF.

This clone was observed a single time. This sequence joins TRBV7-2 and TRBJ1-5; 11 bases are shared with TRBD1. This CDR3 is built from 15 residues. Germline-derived CDR1 and CDR2 are SGHTA and FQGNSA. V was pared by 5 bases and J by 4 bases, with 4 bases of the junction left unmatched. CDR3: CASSLGTGGNQPQHF. In DNA, the CDR3 is TGTGCCAGCAGCCTAGGGACAGGGGGGAATCAGCCCCAGCATTTT.

The rearrangement joins TRBV6-5 to TRBJ2-3; D uncertain. Between the trimmed V and J ends, which lost 6 bases and 0 bases, there was a span of 13 bases. CDR3 length equals 15 residues. Per germline, CDR1 MNHEY and CDR2 SVGAGI. The CDR3 here is CASRPRRSSTDTQYF. DNA of the CDR3: TGTGCCAGCAGACCCCGCCGGTCTAGCACAGATACGCAGTATTTT.

This chain connects TRBV28 to TRBJ2-7; the D gene is possibly TRBD1 (6 bases). The CDR3 runs to 15 residues. Trimming took 2 bases from V and 0 from J, leaving 11 bases between them. CDR1 and CDR2 (germline): MDHEN, SYDVKM. The CDR3 region has the DNA TGTGCCAGCAGTTTAGGGACATTGAGCTCCTACGAGCAGTACTTC. Translation gives CASSLGTLSSYEQYF.

In DNA, the CDR3 is TGTGCACACACGAGGGGACAGGGGGCTTCAGATACGCAGTATTTT. Its protein is CAHTRGQGASDTQYF. This chain uses TRBV28 with TRBJ2-3; 12 bases agree with TRBD1. This CDR3 spans 15 amino acids. The germline gives CDR1 MDHEN, CDR2 SYDVKM.

This clone was seen more than once but under ten times. This chain connects TRBV29-1 to TRBJ2-3; the match to TRBD1 covers 9 bases. The CDR3 loop spans 14 amino acids. Germline values: CDR1 SQVTM, CDR2 ANQGSEA. V dropped 4 bases and J dropped 3; count of bases not matched to a gene: 5. In DNA, the CDR3 is TGCAGCGTTGGGATGACAGGGGGAACAGATACGCAGTATTTT. It encodes CSVGMTGGTDTQYF.

The chain carries TRBV11-2 and TRBJ2-7; D gene ambiguous. Trimming pared 3 bases from V and 3 bases from J, leaving 9 bases between. The CDR3 contains 13 residues. Germline V lookup: CDR1 SGHAT, CDR2 FQNNGV. The CDR3 nucleotides are TGTGCCAGCAGCTTGGCACGGAGCTACGAGCAGTACTTC. This encodes CASSLARSYEQYF.

J is TRBJ1-2 and V is TRBV6-6; a possible D gene is TRBD1 (6 bases). The CDR3 contains 12 residues. CDR1 and CDR2 from the germline V gene are MNHNY and SVGAGI (reference sequence). V lost 6 bases and J lost 7, with 12 bases in between. The CDR3 is CASSPTGIGYTF. CDR3 in DNA: TGTGCCAGCAGCCCTACAGGGATTGGCTACACCTTC.

The V and J genes are TRBV7-2 and TRBJ2-1, with 12 bases that match TRBD2. Germline trimming cut 1 base from V and 4 bases from J; bases unmatched to any gene: 8. CDR3 size: 18 residues. Germline V gives CDR1 SGHTA, CDR2 FQGNSA. CDR3: CASSLVASGRAGYNEQFF. The CDR3 region has the DNA TGTGCCAGCAGCTTAGTGGCTAGCGGGAGGGCCGGGTACAATGAGCAGTTCTTC.

The rearrangement links TRBV7-2 to TRBJ2-2, with D perhaps TRBD2 (6 bases). The V end was cut by 5 bases, the J end by 1 base, with 11 bases between. The CDR3 runs to 15 residues. In germline, CDR1 is SGHTA, CDR2 FQGNSA. CDR3 amino acids: CASSPVAVNTGELFF. CDR3 bases: TGTGCCAGCAGCCCAGTAGCGGTGAACACCGGGGAGCTGTTTTTT.

The genes are TRBV4-1 and TRBJ1-6, with D possibly matching TRBD1 (6 bases). Germline V CDR1 and CDR2: MGHRA, YSYEKL. Trimming took off 1 base at V and 4 bases at J, with 14 bases between the two ends. The CDR3 consists of 17 residues. CDR3 loop: CASSQVGGGRYNSPLHF. The DNA of the CDR3 is TGCGCCAGCAGCCAAGTAGGGGGGGGACGTTATAATTCACCCCTCCACTTT.

The chain links TRBV4-2 to TRBJ1-2; TRBD1 matches 11 bases. Germline V lookup: CDR1 LGHNA, CDR2 YNFKEQ. Unmatched junction bases numbered 14, after V lost 4 bases and J lost 7 bases. CDR3 length equals 17 residues. The CDR3 spells CASSRGPGQGDNPGYTF. The CDR3 DNA follows: TGTGCCAGCAGCCGCGGACCGGGACAGGGGGATAATCCTGGCTACACCTTC.

This chain connects TRBV20-1 to TRBJ2-7; 9 nucleotides align to TRBD1. The CDR3 totals 11 residues. V lost 7 bases, J lost 7 bases, and 5 bases stayed unmatched. CDR1 is DFQATT and CDR2 is SNEGSKA in the germline V gene (reference sequence). CDR3 sequence: CSVGQGREQYF. CDR3 coding DNA: TGCAGTGTTGGACAGGGGAGAGAGCAGTACTTC.

The chain carries TRBV28 and TRBJ2-1; D call uncertain. The CDR3 runs 14 residues. Germline V gene data show CDR1 as MDHEN and CDR2 as SYDVKM. The V gene lost 4 bases and the J gene lost 7 bases, with 14 bases spanning the gap. The CDR3 bases are TGTGCCAGCAGTTCGGGTGGTCCGAGTAATGAGCAGTTCTTC. Residues: CASSSGGPSNEQFF.

The rearrangement joins TRBV3-1 (or the pseudogene TRBV3-2) to TRBJ2-1; a possible D gene is TRBD2 (5 bases). The CDR3 sequence is 15 residues long. V was clipped by 0 bases and J by 4 bases, with 10 bases between them. From germline, CDR1 is LGHDT and CDR2 YNNKEL (reference sequence). This CDR3 is CASSQDYGNYNEQFF. In DNA form, the CDR3 reads TGTGCCAGCAGCCAAGATTACGGGAATTACAATGAGCAGTTCTTC.

The genes are TRBV9 and TRBJ1-4; no clear D gene. Germline V lookup: CDR1 SGDLS, CDR2 YYNGEE. This CDR3 has 13 residues. V lost 4 bases and J lost 5, with 9 bases in between. In DNA form, the CDR3 reads TGTGCCAGCAGCCCAGGCTCGAATGAAAAACTGTTTTTT. Its translation: CASSPGSNEKLFF.

V gene TRBV5-1 combines with J gene TRBJ2-1, with D possibly matching TRBD2 (6 bases). Trimming stripped 5 bases from V and 5 bases from J, with 14 bases between. The germline V gene encodes CDR1 SGHRS and CDR2 YFSETQ. The CDR3 extends over 14 amino acids. The CDR3 coding sequence is TGCGCCAGCAGTCACGCGGGAACTAACAATGAGCAGTTCTTC. The encoded protein is CASSHAGTNNEQFF.

V and J are TRBV6-5 and TRBJ2-3; D not certain. Germline lookup yields CDR1 MNHEY and CDR2 SVGAGI. V shed 8 bases and J shed 4 bases, with 13 bases lying between them. The CDR3 covers 13 residues. CDR3 sequence (DNA): TGTGCCAGCCGTCCAAGTAGCTCAGATACGCAGTATTTT. This encodes CASRPSSSDTQYF.

CDR3 bases: TGTGCCAGTACGACTAGCGGGATTCTCTACAATGAGCAGTTCTTC. Translating gives CASTTSGILYNEQFF. The V and J genes are TRBV19 and TRBJ2-1; 11 bases map to TRBD2. Unmatched junction bases numbered 5, after V lost 7 bases and J lost 3 bases. Germline V gene sequence: CDR1 LNHDA, CDR2 SQIVND (reference sequence). The CDR3 length is 15 residues.

The CDR3 loop is CASSADRGFYNEQFF. CDR3 in DNA: TGTGCCAGCAGCGCCGACAGGGGATTCTACAATGAGCAGTTCTTC. This chain connects TRBV7-2 to TRBJ2-1, with TRBD1 identical over 8 bases. The germline V gene encodes CDR1 SGHTA and CDR2 FQGNSA. After removal of 5 bases from V and 3 bases from J, the junction contained 6 bases not matched to a gene. The CDR3 has 15 amino acids.

The V call is TRBV18, the J call TRBJ2-7; perhaps TRBD2 as D (6 bases). Germline V CDR1 and CDR2: KGHSH, LQKENI. V was pared by 2 bases and J by 0 bases, with 8 bases between. This CDR3 contains 14 residues. As DNA, the CDR3 is TGTGCCAGCTCACCAGGGACTTACTCCTACGAGCAGTACTTC. This translates into CASSPGTYSYEQYF.